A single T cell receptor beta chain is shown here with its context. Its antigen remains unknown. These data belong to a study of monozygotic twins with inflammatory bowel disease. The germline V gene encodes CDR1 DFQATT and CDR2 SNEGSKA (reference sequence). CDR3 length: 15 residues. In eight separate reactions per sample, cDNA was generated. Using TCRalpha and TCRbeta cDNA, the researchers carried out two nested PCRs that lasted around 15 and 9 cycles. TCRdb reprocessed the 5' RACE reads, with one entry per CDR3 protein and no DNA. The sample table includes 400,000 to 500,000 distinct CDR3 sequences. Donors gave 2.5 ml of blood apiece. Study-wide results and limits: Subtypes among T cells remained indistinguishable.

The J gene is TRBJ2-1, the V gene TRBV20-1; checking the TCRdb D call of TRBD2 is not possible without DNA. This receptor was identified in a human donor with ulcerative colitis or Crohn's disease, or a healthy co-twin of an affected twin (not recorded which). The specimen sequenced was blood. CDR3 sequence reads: CSARDSWASVNEQFF.